A selection of T cell receptor beta chains follows, all from one sample in a study of T cell repertoires in cytomegalovirus infection. One entry per CDR3 protein results from TCRdb running MiXCR on the reads. Of around 450,000 distinct CDR3 sequences listed, roughly 30% are singletons. Material: PBMCs. The receptors derive from a human donor in good health (CMV status not recorded). Some clones in this sample may be carry-over from other donors' samples. CDR3s leave out the opening cysteine and the closing phenylalanine or tryptophan.

TRBV28,TRBJ1-5,ASSHRVGNQPQH
TRBV4-3,TRBJ2-5,ASSQVGGKGETQY
TRBV7-3,TRBJ2-4,ASSLGQGANIQY
TRBV6-1,TRBJ2-7,ASSLGQGDHYEQY
TRBV11-2,TRBJ2-5,ASRAGGAETQY
TRBV18,TRBJ1-2,ASSTTSGTGRGKGGYT
TRBV12-3/TRBV12-4,TRBJ2-1,ASSFLPDSYNEQF
TRBV7-8,TRBJ2-4,ASRRGGGAKNIQY
TRBV11-2,TRBJ2-5,ASSLVVRVETQY
TRBV5-4,TRBJ2-1,ASSWGTSVSSYNEQF
TRBV7-3,TRBJ1-1,ASSLAVNREAF
TRBV7-4,TRBJ1-1,ASSFPGGTEAF
TRBV4-2,TRBJ2-5,ASSQQVAAGETQY
TRBV7-2,TRBJ1-2,ASRLTAAYGYT
TRBV10-3,TRBJ2-3,ATGSGGTDTQY
TRBV7-8,TRBJ1-2,ASSPWVDRDDGYT
TRBV7-8,TRBJ2-7,ASSSGPYRGISYEQY
TRBV20-1,TRBJ2-3,SARPPRRGGLDTQY
TRBV6-6,TRBJ2-3,ASSYWTSGGAADTQY
TRBV11-1,TRBJ2-7,ASSLGPGQTRYEQY
TRBV6-8,TRBJ1-1,ASNVSKNTEAF
TRBV9,TRBJ2-1,ASSRYWTGGNEQF
TRBV7-8,TRBJ1-6,ASSPRRPTVPNNSPLQ
TRBV6-2/TRBV6-3,TRBJ2-2,ASSNTGGGTGELF
TRBV12-3/TRBV12-4,TRBJ1-4,ASSPWGSTNEKLF
TRBV6-6,TRBJ1-5,ASIGGDSQPQH
TRBV6-6,TRBJ2-7,ASTNRVNEQY
TRBV24-1,TRBJ2-7,ATSEARGDEQY
TRBV7-3,TRBJ2-2,ASSRTGARGSNTGELF
TRBV4-1,TRBJ2-3,ASSQEPPTSIGTDTQY
TRBV12-3/TRBV12-4,TRBJ1-2,ASSSLRGNYGYT
TRBV28,TRBJ1-4,ASSLEGTGNEKLF
TRBV19,TRBJ1-2,ASSPDTFYGYT
TRBV28,TRBJ2-5,ASSSHRTSRGETQY
TRBV5-1,TRBJ2-1,ASSPGPPGQGAYNEQF
TRBV7-8,TRBJ2-3,ASSLGLAGGLGSPDTQY
TRBV7-9,TRBJ2-1,ASSSAGGRENEQF
TRBV4-2,TRBJ1-5,SSSQDPTGARPNQPQH
TRBV7-2,TRBJ1-1,ASSPRRDRGTEAF
TRBV6-2/TRBV6-3,TRBJ2-7,ATDGGAGEQY
TRBV10-3,TRBJ2-7,AISEPTSYEQY